These 26 T cell receptor beta chains share one sample of origin, sequenced in a study of CD8 T cells in ankylosing spondylitis. TCRdb re-called the 5' RACE reads with MiXCR, one entry per CDR3 protein. The sample has 800,000 to 900,000 distinct CDR3 sequences; 10% to 15% are singletons. The antigens for these receptors are not known. Notes on the study in general: Blood from ankylosing spondylitis patients appeared to carry a characteristic eight-variant TCR beta motif.

Sample: blood, either unsorted or a sorted T cell fraction (not recorded which). The origin of the receptors is a male donor with ankylosing spondylitis.

This clonotype came up a few times. The genes are TRBV20-1 and TRBJ2-7, with 8 nucleotides matching TRBD2. Unmatched junction bases numbered 11, after V lost 6 bases and J lost 4 bases. CDR1 and CDR2 (germline): DFQATT, SNEGSKA (reference sequence). The CDR3 loop spans 14 amino acids. In nucleotides, the CDR3 is TGCAGTGCCCCCGGGATAGCGGGACATTACGAGCAGTACTTC. Translated, it gives CSAPGIAGHYEQYF.

This clonotype occurred a few times. This chain connects TRBV11-2 to TRBJ2-7; the D is unclear. Deletions cut 2 bases from V and 2 bases from J, with 13 bases between. CDR3 length equals 15 residues. Germline CDR1 reads SGHAT; CDR2 reads FQNNGV. CDR3 protein: CASSLNPPETYEQYF. The CDR3 nucleotides read TGTGCCAGCAGCTTAAACCCGCCTGAGACCTACGAGCAGTACTTC.

The V call is TRBV10-3, the J call TRBJ1-1; unclear D gene. This CDR3 contains 12 residues. V was cut by 9 bases and J by 6 bases, with 14 bases left in between. Germline values: CDR1 ENHRY, CDR2 SYGVKD. The chain's CDR3 is CAIPVWRSEAFF. The CDR3 nucleotides are TGTGCCATTCCTGTTTGGAGGTCTGAAGCTTTCTTT.

This clonotype was observed a handful of times. The chain recombines TRBV19 with TRBJ1-1; the D gene is possibly TRBD1 (6 bases). The CDR3 is 18 amino acids. V lost 9 bases and J lost 4, with 30 bases in between. The germline V gene encodes CDR1 LNHDA and CDR2 SQIVND (reference sequence). In DNA, the CDR3 is TGTGCCAGCCGAACAGGGCGGTTCACCCGCGCGGCTTCCACTGAAGCTTTCTTT. It specifies CASRTGRFTRAASTEAFF.

This clonotype turned up a few times. This chain uses TRBV20-1 with TRBJ2-1, with TRBD1 matching over 7 bases. The CDR3 covers 15 residues. V trimming: 3 bases; J trimming: 1 base; junction bases outside the gene matches: 6. The germline V gene encodes CDR1 DFQATT and CDR2 SNEGSKA (reference sequence). As DNA, the CDR3 is TGCAGTGCTAGGACAGGGCTCTGGTCCTACAATGAGCAGTTCTTC. This encodes CSARTGLWSYNEQFF.

This clonotype was observed at least ten times. This chain joins TRBV27 and TRBJ1-2; 9 bases are shared with TRBD1. V lost 4 bases, J lost 7 bases, and 4 bases stayed unmatched. The CDR3 extends over 13 amino acids. CDR1 MNHEY and CDR2 SMNVEV come from the germline V gene (reference sequence). Written as DNA, the CDR3 is TGTGCCAGCAGTTCGGGACAGGGCAGTGGCTACACCTTC. This translates into CASSSGQGSGYTF.

V and J are TRBV20-1 and TRBJ1-6; the D gene is possibly TRBD1 (6 bases). This CDR3 comprises 15 residues. Germline V gives CDR1 DFQATT, CDR2 SNEGSKA (reference sequence). V shed 3 bases and J shed 9 bases, with 18 bases lying between them. The CDR3 sequence is CSARGNQGLRSPLHF. The CDR3 DNA reads TGCAGTGCTAGGGGAAATCAGGGGCTACGTTCACCCCTCCACTTT.

This chain connects TRBV10-3 to TRBJ1-1; D is unresolved. The CDR3 runs to 13 residues. The ends were cut back, 3 bases at V and 5 bases at J, with 10 bases in the middle. Germline CDR1 is ENHRY and CDR2 is SYGVKD. The CDR3: CAISDLRDTEAFF. The CDR3 region has the DNA TGTGCCATCAGTGATTTAAGGGATACTGAAGCTTTCTTT.

This clonotype was seen only a few times. CDR3: CASSQTSGLYNEQFF. CDR3 DNA sequence: TGTGCCAGCAGTCAGACTAGCGGGTTATACAATGAGCAGTTCTTC. The V gene is TRBV7-2, the J gene TRBJ2-1; TRBD2 matches at 10 bases. Germline CDR1 and CDR2: SGHTA and FQGNSA. Germline trimming cut 6 bases from V and 4 bases from J; bases unmatched to any gene: 6. This CDR3 region has 15 residues.

The rearrangement links TRBV6-1 to TRBJ2-2, with 7 bases that match TRBD1. This CDR3 has 13 amino acids. With V trimmed by 7 bases and J by 6 bases, 5 bases remained unmatched. Germline assignment: CDR1 MNHNS and CDR2 SASEGT. The CDR3 DNA reads as TGTGCCAGCAACCAAGGGGGCTCCGGGGAGCTGTTTTTT. The encoded protein is CASNQGGSGELFF.

This clonotype showed up just a few times. The gene calls are TRBV9 and TRBJ2-1, with D maybe TRBD1 (6 bases). V lost 0 bases and J 5 bases, leaving 9 bases between the germline ends. This CDR3 is built from 14 residues. Germline V lookup: CDR1 SGDLS, CDR2 YYNGEE. CDR3 residues: CASSVVGDNNEQFF. The CDR3 nucleotides are TGTGCCAGCAGCGTAGTTGGGGACAACAATGAGCAGTTCTTC.

Only a few counts were recorded for this clonotype. The CDR3 region has the DNA TGTGCCAGCATCCATTCCGGAGGGGTTGAGCAGTTCTTC. Translation: CASIHSGGVEQFF. This sequence joins TRBV28 and TRBJ2-1; TRBD2 is a possible D gene (6 bases). CDR1 and CDR2 from the germline V gene are MDHEN and SYDVKM. V dropped 7 bases and J dropped 9 bases, with 16 bases sitting between them. This CDR3 is built from 13 residues.

This rearrangement joins TRBV5-8 to TRBJ1-5; perhaps TRBD1 as D (6 bases). CDR1 is SGHTS and CDR2 is YDEGEE in the germline V gene. Trimming pared 1 base from V and 7 bases from J, leaving 15 bases between. The CDR3 extends over 15 amino acids. Written as DNA, the CDR3 is TGTGCCAGCAGCTTGCTGACGGGGGCGGGCCAGCCCCAGCATTTT. Protein product: CASSLLTGAGQPQHF.

V and J are TRBV6-2 or TRBV6-3 and TRBJ2-3; D is unresolved. The germline V and J ends were trimmed by 6 bases and 4 bases, with 8 bases remaining between them. The CDR3 is 12 amino acids. CDR1 and CDR2 (germline): MNHEY, SVGEGT. The CDR3 coding sequence is TGTGCCAGCAGACGATTCCCAGATACGCAGTATTTT. Amino acid sequence: CASRRFPDTQYF.

This clonotype was observed at least ten times. The chain has TRBV20-1 and TRBJ2-1, with a possible D match to TRBD1 (5 bases). The CDR3 runs 13 residues. The ends were cut back, 7 bases at V and 2 bases at J, with 12 bases in the middle. Germline values: CDR1 DFQATT, CDR2 SNEGSKA (reference sequence). CDR3 protein: CSEGGAAYNEQFF. The CDR3 nucleotides are TGCAGTGAGGGTGGGGCGGCCTACAATGAGCAGTTCTTC.

The V and J genes are TRBV10-3 and TRBJ1-1; a possible D gene is TRBD1 (5 bases). Trimming cost V 0 bases and J 8 bases, with 10 bases left between them. The CDR3 is 13 residues long. CDR1 ENHRY and CDR2 SYGVKD come from the germline V gene. This CDR3 is CAISESGVEEAFF. In DNA, the CDR3 is TGTGCCATCAGTGAGTCAGGGGTGGAAGAAGCTTTCTTT.

The V call is TRBV20-1, the J call TRBJ2-1; 9 bases are shared with TRBD2. The CDR3 consists of 15 residues. CDR1 is DFQATT and CDR2 is SNEGSKA in the germline V gene (reference sequence). J was trimmed by 4 bases and V by 3 bases; bases with no gene match: 7. CDR3 sequence (DNA): TGCAGTGCTAGTCAAGCGGGGGGCTTATACAATGAGCAGTTCTTC. The encoded protein is CSASQAGGLYNEQFF.

This chain uses TRBV5-1 with TRBJ2-7; the D is unclear. The CDR3 has 12 residues. The germline V and J ends were trimmed by 4 bases and 2 bases, with 7 bases remaining between them. The germline V gene encodes CDR1 SGHRS and CDR2 YFSETQ. In nucleotides, the CDR3 is TGCGCCAGCAGCGAATTCACCTACGAGCAGTACTTC. Translating gives CASSEFTYEQYF. Looking up the rest from reference TRBV5-1 and TRBJ2-7 gives the full variable domain: KAGVTQTPRYLIKTRGQQVTLSCSPISGHRSVSWYQQTPGQGLQFLFEYFSETQRNKGNFPGRFSGRQFSNSRSEMNVSTLELGDSALYLCASSEFTYEQYFGPGTRLTVT.

The V call is TRBV20-1, the J call TRBJ2-7; possibly TRBD1 for D (8 bases). The CDR3 is 13 residues long. Trimming stripped 6 bases from V and 3 bases from J, with 15 bases between. Germline values: CDR1 DFQATT, CDR2 SNEGSKA (reference sequence). The DNA for the CDR3 is TGCAGTGCCGACAGGGGACTAAACTACGAGCAGTACTTC. Translating it yields CSADRGLNYEQYF.

This clonotype was recorded at least ten times. This chain uses TRBV12-3 or TRBV12-4 with TRBJ1-5; TRBD1 matches 8 bases. The ends lost 5 bases at V and 4 bases at J; junction bases unmatched: 7. CDR3 length equals 15 residues. The DNA for the CDR3 is TGTGCCAGCAGTCCGGACAGGGTCGGTAATCAGCCCCAGCATTTT. Translated: CASSPDRVGNQPQHF.

This clonotype was picked up many times. The chain carries TRBV6-2 or TRBV6-3 and TRBJ1-5; D perhaps matches TRBD1 (5 bases). V lost 2 bases and J 15 bases, leaving 17 bases between the germline ends. CDR1 is MNHEY, CDR2 SVGEGT, per germline. The CDR3 loop spans 13 amino acids. The CDR3 sequence: CASSYGPGELRHF. CDR3 sequence (DNA): TGTGCCAGCAGTTACGGGCCGGGGGAATTGCGGCATTTT.

Many counts were recorded for this clonotype. The chain joins TRBV11-2 to TRBJ2-1; 12 bases line up with TRBD2. Per the germline V gene, CDR1 is SGHAT and CDR2 is FQNNGV. V was clipped by 0 bases and J by 0 bases; unmatched bases: 6. This CDR3 is 19 amino acids long. The CDR3 DNA follows: TGTGCCAGCAGCTTAGAAGGACTAGCGGGGCTTGACTCCTACAATGAGCAGTTCTTC. Its protein product is CASSLEGLAGLDSYNEQFF.

This clonotype has only a few counts. The rearrangement links TRBV20-1 to TRBJ2-1; D possibly corresponds to TRBD1 (6 bases). The CDR3 loop spans 14 amino acids. Germline lookup yields CDR1 DFQATT and CDR2 SNEGSKA (reference sequence). Trimming left V 4 bases short and J 1 base short, with 11 bases between. Written as DNA, the CDR3 is TGCAGTGCTACCGGACAGTATTCCTACAATGAGCAGTTCTTC. Protein product: CSATGQYSYNEQFF.

The V and J genes are TRBV7-2 and TRBJ2-7; D might be TRBD1 or TRBD2, each matching 5 bases. Between the trimmed V and J ends, which lost 9 bases and 2 bases, there was a span of 14 bases. Germline CDR1 reads SGHTA; CDR2 reads FQGNSA. The CDR3 consists of 13 residues. The CDR3 region is CASAFGGAYEQYF. CDR3 nucleotide sequence: TGTGCCAGTGCATTTGGGGGAGCCTACGAGCAGTACTTC.

The chain carries TRBV29-1 and TRBJ2-7, with 9 positions matching TRBD1. Germline CDR1 and CDR2: SQVTM and ANQGSEA. The CDR3 runs to 12 residues. With 6 bases clipped from V and 5 bases from J, the junction kept 5 bases outside the gene matches. The CDR3 here is CSVRQGGNEQYF. In nucleotides, the CDR3 is TGCAGCGTACGACAGGGGGGCAACGAGCAGTACTTC.

The chain has TRBV7-2 and TRBJ2-5; tentatively, D is TRBD2 (6 bases). Trimming took off 1 base at V and 6 bases at J, with 15 bases between the two ends. This CDR3 spans 15 amino acids. CDR1 and CDR2 (germline): SGHTA, FQGNSA. The CDR3 nucleotides are TGTGCCAGCAGCTTAGACCCGGGGGTGATGAAGACCCAGTACTTC. It yields the protein CASSLDPGVMKTQYF.